This T cell receptor beta chain is from a study of T cell responses to AZD1222 COVID-19 vaccine. Study-wide findings and caveats: Once two AZD1222 doses were given, Spike-specific TCR breadth and depth went up. None of the repertoires were sampled until the peak T cell response had passed. Among spike-specific TCRs, nearly half reportedly target unmutated variant regions.

This clone appeared once. Its specificity is not known. The germline V gene has CDR1 SGHTS and CDR2 YDEGEE. The CDR3 contains 15 residues. Trimming took off 8 bases at V and 7 bases at J, with 21 bases between the two ends. The assay was immunoSEQ multiplex PCR, and TCRdb's table has in-frame clones only and misses some. The sample shows about 78,000 clones, about 90% of them seen only once. The rearrangement uses TRBV5-8 and TRBJ1-4; D not resolved. The clonotype was recovered from an adult in good health. This sample comprised peripheral blood, obtained on day 0 of AZD1222 vaccination. CDR3: CASVRSGIAPEKLFF. CDR3 in DNA: TGTGCCAGTGTTAGGTCCGGGATTGCCCCTGAAAAACTGTTTTTT. The entire variable domain, with the rest obtained from reference TRBV5-8 and TRBJ1-4, is as follows: EAGVTQSPTHLIKTRGQQATLRCSPISGHTSVYWYQQALGLGLQFLLWYDEGEERNRGNFPPRFSGRQFPNYSSELNVNALELEDSALYLCASVRSGIAPEKLFFGSGTQLSVL.